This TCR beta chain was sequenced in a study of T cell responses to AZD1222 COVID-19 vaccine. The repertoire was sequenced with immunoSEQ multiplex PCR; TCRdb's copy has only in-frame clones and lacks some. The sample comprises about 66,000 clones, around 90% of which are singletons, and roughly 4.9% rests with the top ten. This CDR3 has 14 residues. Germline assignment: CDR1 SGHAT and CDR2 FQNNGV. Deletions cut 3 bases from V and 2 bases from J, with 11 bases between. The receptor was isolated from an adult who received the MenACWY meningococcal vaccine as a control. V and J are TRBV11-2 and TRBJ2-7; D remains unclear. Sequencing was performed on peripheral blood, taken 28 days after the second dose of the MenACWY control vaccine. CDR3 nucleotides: TGTGCCAGCAGCTTGGCCGGTGGGGCCTACGAGCAGTACTTC. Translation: CASSLAGGAYEQYF.